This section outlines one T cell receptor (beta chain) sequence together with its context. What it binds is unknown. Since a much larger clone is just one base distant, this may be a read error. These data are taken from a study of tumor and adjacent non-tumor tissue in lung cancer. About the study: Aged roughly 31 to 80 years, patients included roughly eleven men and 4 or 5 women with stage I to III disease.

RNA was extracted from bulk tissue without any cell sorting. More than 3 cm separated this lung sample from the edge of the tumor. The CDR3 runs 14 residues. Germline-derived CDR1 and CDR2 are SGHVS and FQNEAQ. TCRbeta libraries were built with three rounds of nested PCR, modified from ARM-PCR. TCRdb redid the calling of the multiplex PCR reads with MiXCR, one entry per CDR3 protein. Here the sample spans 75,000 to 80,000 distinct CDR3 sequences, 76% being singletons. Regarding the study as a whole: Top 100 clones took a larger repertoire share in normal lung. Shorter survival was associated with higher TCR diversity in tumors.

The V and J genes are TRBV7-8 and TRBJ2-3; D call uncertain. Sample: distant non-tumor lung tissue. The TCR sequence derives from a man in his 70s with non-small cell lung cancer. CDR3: CVSSLILRQDTQYF. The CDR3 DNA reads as TGTGTCAGCAGCTTAATCTTACGGCAAGATACGCAGTATTTT.